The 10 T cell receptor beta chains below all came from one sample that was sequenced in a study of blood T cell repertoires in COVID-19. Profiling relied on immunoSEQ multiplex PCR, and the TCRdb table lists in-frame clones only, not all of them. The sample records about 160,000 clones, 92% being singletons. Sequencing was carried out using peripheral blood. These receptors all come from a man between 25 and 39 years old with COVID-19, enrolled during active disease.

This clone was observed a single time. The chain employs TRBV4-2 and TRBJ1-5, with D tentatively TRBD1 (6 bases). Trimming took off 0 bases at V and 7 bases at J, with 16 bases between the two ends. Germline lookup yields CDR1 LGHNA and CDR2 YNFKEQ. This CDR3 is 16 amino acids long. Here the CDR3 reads CASSQEGGRAGQPQHF. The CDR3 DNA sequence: TGTGCCAGCAGCCAAGAAGGGGGGAGGGCTGGGCAGCCCCAGCATTTT.

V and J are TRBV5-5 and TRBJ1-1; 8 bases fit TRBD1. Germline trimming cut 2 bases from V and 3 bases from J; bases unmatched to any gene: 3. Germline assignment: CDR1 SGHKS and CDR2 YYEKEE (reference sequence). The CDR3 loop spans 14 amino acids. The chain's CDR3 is CASSFGQGYTEAFF. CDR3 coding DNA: TGTGCCAGCAGCTTCGGACAGGGTTACACTGAAGCTTTCTTT. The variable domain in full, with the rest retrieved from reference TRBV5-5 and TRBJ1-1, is DAGVTQSPTHLIKTRGQQVTLRCSPISGHKSVSWYQQVLGQGPQFIFQYYEKEERGRGNFPDRFSARQFPNYSSELNVNALLLGDSALYLCASSFGQGYTEAFFGQGTRLTVV.

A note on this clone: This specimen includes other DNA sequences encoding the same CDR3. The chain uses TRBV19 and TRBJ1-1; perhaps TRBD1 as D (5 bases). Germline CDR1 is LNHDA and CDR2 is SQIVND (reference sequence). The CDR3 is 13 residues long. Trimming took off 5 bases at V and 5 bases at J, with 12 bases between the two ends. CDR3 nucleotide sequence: TGTGCCAGTAGTGTAACAGGAGGGACTGAAGCTTTCTTT. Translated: CASSVTGGTEAFF.

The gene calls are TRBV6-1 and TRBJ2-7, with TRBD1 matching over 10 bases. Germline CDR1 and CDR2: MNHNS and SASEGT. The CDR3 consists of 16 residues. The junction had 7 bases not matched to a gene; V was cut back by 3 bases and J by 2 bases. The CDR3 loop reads CASSDPPGTGAYEQYF. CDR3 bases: TGTGCCAGCAGTGATCCGCCCGGGACAGGGGCCTACGAGCAGTACTTC.

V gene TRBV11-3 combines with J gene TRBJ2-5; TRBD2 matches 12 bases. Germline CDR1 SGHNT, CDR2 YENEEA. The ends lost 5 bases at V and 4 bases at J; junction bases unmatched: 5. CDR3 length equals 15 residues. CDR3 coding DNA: TGTGCCAGCAGCCAGACTAGCGGGAGATCAGAGACCCAGTACTTC. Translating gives CASSQTSGRSETQYF.

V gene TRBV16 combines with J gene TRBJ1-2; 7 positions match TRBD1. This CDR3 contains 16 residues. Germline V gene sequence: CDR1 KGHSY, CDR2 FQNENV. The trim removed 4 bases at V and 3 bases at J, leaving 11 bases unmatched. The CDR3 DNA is TGTGCCAGCAGCCCGCGGAGGAGACAGGGAGACTATGGCTACACCTTC. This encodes CASSPRRRQGDYGYTF.

Here the CDR3 reads CAVGGEPFVGEKLFF. Written as DNA, the CDR3 is TGTGCCGTGGGGGGGGAGCCTTTCGTTGGGGAAAAACTGTTTTTT. The chain has TRBV19 and TRBJ1-4; D may be TRBD1 (5 bases). Trimming cost V 11 bases and J 8 bases, with 24 bases left between them. Per germline, CDR1 LNHDA and CDR2 SQIVND (reference sequence). The CDR3 is made up of 15 amino acids. The full variable domain, its missing parts supplied by reference TRBV19 and TRBJ1-4, is DGGITQSPKYLFRKEGQNVTLSCEQNLNHDAMYWYRQDPGQGLRLIYYSQIVNDFQKGDIAEGYSVSREKKESFPLTVTSAQKNPTAFYLCAVGGEPFVGEKLFFGSGTQLSVL.

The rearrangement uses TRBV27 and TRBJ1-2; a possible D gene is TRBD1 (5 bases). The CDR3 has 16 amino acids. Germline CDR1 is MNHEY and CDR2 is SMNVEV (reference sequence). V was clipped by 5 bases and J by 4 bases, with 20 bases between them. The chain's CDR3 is CASSPHDLGGGYGYTF. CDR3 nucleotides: TGTGCCAGCAGTCCGCACGATCTTGGCGGGGGCTATGGCTACACCTTC.

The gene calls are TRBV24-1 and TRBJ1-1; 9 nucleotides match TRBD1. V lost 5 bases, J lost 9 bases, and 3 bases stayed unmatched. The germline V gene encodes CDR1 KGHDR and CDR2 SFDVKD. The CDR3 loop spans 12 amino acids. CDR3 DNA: TGTGCCACCAGTGGAACAGGGGGCAAAGCTTTCTTT. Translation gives CATSGTGGKAFF.

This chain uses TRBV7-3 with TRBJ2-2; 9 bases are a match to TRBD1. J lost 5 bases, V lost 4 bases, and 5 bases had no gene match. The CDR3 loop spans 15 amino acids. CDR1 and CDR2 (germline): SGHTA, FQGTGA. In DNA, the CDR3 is TGTGCCAGCAGCTCCGGGACAGGGCGGACCGGGGAGCTGTTTTTT. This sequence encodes CASSSGTGRTGELFF.